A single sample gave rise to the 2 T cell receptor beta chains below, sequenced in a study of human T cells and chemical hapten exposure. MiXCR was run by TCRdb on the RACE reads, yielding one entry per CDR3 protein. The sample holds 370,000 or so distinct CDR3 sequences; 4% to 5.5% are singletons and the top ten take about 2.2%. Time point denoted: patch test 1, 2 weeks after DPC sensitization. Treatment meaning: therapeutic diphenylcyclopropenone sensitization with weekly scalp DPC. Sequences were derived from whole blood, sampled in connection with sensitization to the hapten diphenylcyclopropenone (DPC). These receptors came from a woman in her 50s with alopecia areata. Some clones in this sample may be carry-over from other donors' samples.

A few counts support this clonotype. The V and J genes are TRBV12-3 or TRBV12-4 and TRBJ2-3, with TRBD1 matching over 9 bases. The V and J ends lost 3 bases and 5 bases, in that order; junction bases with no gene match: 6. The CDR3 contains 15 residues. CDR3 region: CASSFQGQGRDTQYF. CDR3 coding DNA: TGTGCCAGCAGTTTCCAGGGACAGGGTAGAGATACGCAGTATTTT.

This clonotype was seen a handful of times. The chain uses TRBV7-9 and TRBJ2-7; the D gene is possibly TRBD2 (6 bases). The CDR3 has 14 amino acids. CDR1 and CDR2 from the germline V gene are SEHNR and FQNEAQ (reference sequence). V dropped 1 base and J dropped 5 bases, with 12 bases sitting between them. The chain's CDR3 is CASSLEDGEDEQYF. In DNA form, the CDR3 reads TGTGCCAGCAGCTTAGAGGACGGGGAGGACGAGCAGTACTTC. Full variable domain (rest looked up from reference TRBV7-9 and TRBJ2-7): DTGVSQNPRHKITKRGQNVTFRCDPISEHNRLYWYRQTLGQGPEFLTYFQNEAQLEKSRLLSDRFSAERPKGSFSTLEIQRTEQGDSAMYLCASSLEDGEDEQYFGPGTRLTVT.